One sample yielded the 15 T cell receptor beta chains listed below, sequenced in a study of blood T cells in healthy people across ages. The second PCR ran about 6 to 11 cycles with a sample-barcoded 5' primer and J-beta primers. MiXCR, run by TCRdb on the 5' RACE reads, gives a single entry per CDR3 protein. The table lists 1.6 million or so distinct CDR3 sequences, approximately 32% of them singletons. The material sequenced was blood. The receptors come from a woman in her twenties or thirties in good health.

The V call is TRBV6-6, the J call TRBJ2-3, with 14 bases lining up with TRBD2. Germline V gene data show CDR1 as MNHNY and CDR2 as SVGAGI (reference sequence). J lost 5 bases, V lost 2 bases, and 6 bases had no gene match. The CDR3 is 17 residues long. The CDR3 DNA is TGTGCCAGCAGTTACCCGACTAGCGGGGGGGCCAAAGATACGCAGTATTTT. As protein: CASSYPTSGGAKDTQYF.

The DNA for the CDR3 is TGTGCCAGCAGTGAGGCAGGCAGTTCACCCCTCCACTTT. Translated: CASSEAGSSPLHF. The gene calls are TRBV6-1 and TRBJ1-6; D ambiguous. CDR1 is MNHNS and CDR2 is SASEGT in the germline V gene. Trimming cost V 3 bases and J 9 bases, with 9 bases left between them. CDR3 length: 13 amino acids.

This chain links TRBV7-8 with TRBJ2-1; 8 bases are shared with TRBD2. CDR1 SGHVS and CDR2 FQNEAQ come from the germline V gene. CDR3 length: 17 residues. Trimming took 2 bases from V and 3 from J; bases not matched to a gene: 9. In DNA, the CDR3 is TGTGCCAGCAGCTTAAGACGGGAGGGCTCATTCTACAATGAGCAGTTCTTC. This encodes CASSLRREGSFYNEQFF. The whole variable domain, remainder taken from reference TRBV7-8 and TRBJ2-1, is GAGVSQSPRYKVAKRGQDVALRCDPISGHVSLFWYQQALGQGPEFLTYFQNEAQLDKSGLPSDRFFAERPEGSVSTLKIQRTQQEDSAVYLCASSLRREGSFYNEQFFGPGTRLTVL.

The J gene is TRBJ2-7, the V gene TRBV20-1; 7 bases agree with TRBD1. Germline CDR1 and CDR2: DFQATT and SNEGSKA (reference sequence). J was trimmed by 2 bases and V by 2 bases; bases with no gene match: 9. This CDR3 has 15 residues. The CDR3 loop is CSARPGQLGPYEQYF. The CDR3 nucleotides read TGCAGTGCTAGACCGGGACAGCTCGGCCCCTACGAGCAGTACTTC.

The CDR3 coding sequence is TGTGCCAGCAGCCCCCTTACGGTGGGCACAGATACGCAGTATTTT. As protein: CASSPLTVGTDTQYF. V is TRBV7-9 and J is TRBJ2-3; the D is unclear. Germline V CDR1 and CDR2: SEHNR, FQNEAQ (reference sequence). This CDR3 has 15 residues. Trimming removed 5 bases from V and 1 base from J, with 13 bases in between.

This clonotype was detected only a few times. The gene calls are TRBV7-2 and TRBJ2-5; a possible D gene is TRBD2 (6 bases). The germline CDR1 and CDR2 sequences are SGHTA and FQGNSA. The CDR3 has 16 amino acids. Trimming cost V 5 bases and J 4 bases, with 20 bases left between them. In DNA form, the CDR3 reads TGTGCCAGCAGCACCGGTGGTAGCGGACGGGGAGAGACCCAGTACTTC. This encodes CASSTGGSGRGETQYF.

A remark on this clonotype: This clone may be a read error of a much larger clone one base away. This chain joins TRBV12-3 or TRBV12-4 and TRBJ1-5; D is uncertain. Deletions cut 6 bases from V and 4 bases from J, with 13 bases between. This CDR3 has 14 residues. The DNA for the CDR3 is TGTGCCAGCAGGCGACGGGAGGGTAATCAGCCCCAGCATTTT. Translation gives CASRRREGNQPQHF.

The genes are TRBV7-2 and TRBJ2-7, with D possibly matching TRBD1 (6 bases). Per the germline V gene, CDR1 is SGHTA and CDR2 is FQGNSA. CDR3 length: 15 residues. Trimming cost V 5 bases and J 1 base, with 15 bases left between them. The CDR3 loop is CASSTSGGPSYEQYF. The CDR3 DNA is TGTGCCAGCAGCACCTCTGGGGGCCCATCCTACGAGCAGTACTTC.

This clonotype occurred once. V and J are TRBV7-9 and TRBJ1-3, with 7 bases lining up with TRBD1. The CDR3 contains 16 residues. The V and J ends lost 0 bases and 3 bases, in that order; junction bases with no gene match: 5. Germline V gene lookup returns CDR1 SEHNR and CDR2 FQNEAQ (reference sequence). CDR3 DNA sequence: TGTGCCAGCAGCTTAGCACGGACAGGCCTTGGAAACACCATATATTTT. This gives the protein CASSLARTGLGNTIYF.

The CDR3 reads CASNKGLPQETQYF. The CDR3 nucleotides read TGTGCCAGCAATAAGGGGCTACCCCAGGAGACCCAGTACTTC. J is TRBJ2-5 and V is TRBV6-1; tentatively, D is TRBD1 (5 bases). Germline values: CDR1 MNHNS, CDR2 SASEGT. The CDR3 consists of 14 residues. V was cut by 7 bases and J by 5 bases, with 17 bases left in between.

This clonotype was seen more than once but under ten times. This chain uses TRBV15 with TRBJ2-7; D may match TRBD1 or TRBD2 (5 bases each). CDR3 length equals 15 residues. The V and J ends lost 5 bases and 8 bases respectively, with 22 bases between them. Germline V gives CDR1 LNHNV, CDR2 YYDKDF (reference sequence). The DNA of the CDR3 is TGTGCCACCAGCGGAGTAGGGACCGCCGGGGATAAGCAGTACTTC. Protein product: CATSGVGTAGDKQYF.

This clonotype was counted a few times. The chain is built from TRBV20-1 and TRBJ2-5, with TRBD2 as a possible D gene (5 bases). In germline, CDR1 is DFQATT, CDR2 SNEGSKA (reference sequence). CDR3 length: 15 residues. The V end was cut by 1 base, the J end by 11 bases, with 23 bases between. This chain's CDR3 is CSARGPLKTGIQQYF. As DNA, the CDR3 is TGCAGTGCTAGAGGCCCGTTGAAGACGGGGATCCAGCAGTACTTC.

At least ten counts were recorded for this clonotype. The chain employs TRBV3-1 and TRBJ2-7; no clear D. Germline values: CDR1 LGHDT, CDR2 YNNKEL (reference sequence). The CDR3 is made up of 14 amino acids. Trimming stripped 0 bases from V and 4 bases from J, with 10 bases between. This CDR3 is CASSQDRAGYEQYF. CDR3 nucleotide sequence: TGTGCCAGCAGCCAAGATCGGGCAGGATACGAGCAGTACTTC.

The chain is built from TRBV20-1 and TRBJ1-4, with TRBD1 as a possible D gene (5 bases). Germline assignment: CDR1 DFQATT and CDR2 SNEGSKA (reference sequence). Trimming stripped 5 bases from V and 8 bases from J, with 15 bases between. The CDR3 length is 13 residues. The CDR3 sequence: CSASEGGDEKLFF. The DNA for the CDR3 is TGCAGTGCTTCCGAGGGAGGGGACGAAAAACTGTTTTTT.

V usage is TRBV27 and J usage is TRBJ1-2, with 7 bases lining up with TRBD1. The V and J ends lost 4 bases and 4 bases, in that order; junction bases with no gene match: 6. Germline V gene lookup returns CDR1 MNHEY and CDR2 SMNVEV (reference sequence). The CDR3 has 14 residues. CDR3 bases: TGTGCCAGCAGTTCCCAGGGGGGTGGCTATGGCTACACCTTC. This codes for CASSSQGGGYGYTF.